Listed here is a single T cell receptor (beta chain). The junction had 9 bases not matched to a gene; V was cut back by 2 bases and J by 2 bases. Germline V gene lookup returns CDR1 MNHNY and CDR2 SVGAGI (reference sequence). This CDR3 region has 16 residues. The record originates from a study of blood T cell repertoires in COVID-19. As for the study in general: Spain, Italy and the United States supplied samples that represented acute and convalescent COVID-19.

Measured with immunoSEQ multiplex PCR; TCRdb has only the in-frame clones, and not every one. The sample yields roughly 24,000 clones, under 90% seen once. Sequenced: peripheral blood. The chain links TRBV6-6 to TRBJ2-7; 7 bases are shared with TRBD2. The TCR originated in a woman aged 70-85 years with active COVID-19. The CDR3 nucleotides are TGTGCCAGCAGTTACCCAGAGCGGGACCAGACCTACGAGCAGTACTTC. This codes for CASSYPERDQTYEQYF.